Detailed here is one TCR beta chain. What it binds is unknown. CDR3 size: 16 residues. Germline loops: CDR1 SGHTA, CDR2 FQGNSA. V was pared by 1 base and J by 5 bases, with 17 bases between. The data were obtained in a study of blood T cells in healthy people across ages. PCR was performed a second time for roughly 6 to 12 cycles using a sample-barcoded 5' primer and a J-beta primer mix. At least 2.5 million CDR3-containing paired-end reads were obtained per sample. TCRdb redid the calling of the 5' RACE reads with MiXCR, one entry per CDR3 protein. In the table there are 790,000 or so distinct CDR3 sequences, 46% of which are singletons. Whole-study results and caveats: There were more naive CD4+ cells and higher diversity in long-lived donors than in aged donors. TCR beta diversity per million T cells fell roughly linearly with age.

The receptor comes from a man at least 80 years old in good health. Specimen: blood. The chain combines TRBV7-2 with TRBJ2-5; a possible D gene is TRBD1 (6 bases). As DNA, the CDR3 is TGTGCCAGCAGCTTAGATGGGATACAGGGCTCGGAGACCCAGTACTTC. Its translation: CASSLDGIQGSETQYF. The full variable domain, its missing parts supplied by reference TRBV7-2 and TRBJ2-5, is GAGVSQSPSNKVTEKGKDVELRCDPISGHTALYWYRQSLGQGLEFLIYFQGNSAPDKSGLPSDRFSAERTGGSVSTLTIQRTQQEDSAVYLCASSLDGIQGSETQYFGPGTRLLVL.